This TCR beta chain came from a study of blood T cell repertoires in COVID-19. TCRdb keeps only in-frame clones here, not all; method: immunoSEQ multiplex PCR. The data show fewer than 500,000 clones, around 90% seen once. Per the germline V gene, CDR1 is MDHEN and CDR2 is SYDVKM. The V and J ends lost 6 bases and 4 bases, in that order; junction bases with no gene match: 12. This CDR3 spans 16 amino acids. The sequence was collected from a woman aged 18-29 years who had recovered from COVID-19. Sequenced material: PBMCs or T cells enriched from blood (not recorded which). The chain joins TRBV28 to TRBJ1-1; 9 nucleotides agree with TRBD1. This CDR3 is CASSKGRTGVVTEAFF. CDR3 DNA sequence: TGTGCCAGCAGCAAGGGTCGGACAGGGGTCGTCACTGAAGCTTTCTTT.